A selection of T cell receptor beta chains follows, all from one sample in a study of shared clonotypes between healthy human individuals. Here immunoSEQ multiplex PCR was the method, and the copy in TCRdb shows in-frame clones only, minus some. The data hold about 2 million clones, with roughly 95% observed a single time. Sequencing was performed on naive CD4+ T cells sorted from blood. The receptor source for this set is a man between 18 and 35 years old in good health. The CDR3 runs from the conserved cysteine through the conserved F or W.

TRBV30,CAWSVGGNQPQHF
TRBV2,CASSVLAGNTGELFF
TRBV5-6,CASRPGWAGTDTQYF
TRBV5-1,CASSGQQGDTGSPLHF
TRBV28,CASSNPPGKGEQYF
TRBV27,CASSSQGGGYGYTF
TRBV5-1,CASSLDRPEGEQYF
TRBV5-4,CASSATPGQSYGYTF
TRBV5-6,CASSKTGSSYEQYF
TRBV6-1,CASSERAGPYEQYF
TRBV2,CASSGGVSNQPQHF
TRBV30,CAWSPGTYPNQPQHF
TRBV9,CASSVSDRVNTEAFF
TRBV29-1,CSVLKNQETQYF
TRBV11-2,CASSLDSWGSSYEQYF
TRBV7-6,CASSLTLNTEAFF
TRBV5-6,CASSLDGRSQETQYF
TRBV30,CAWSPLRGFNSPLHF
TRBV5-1,CASSRTTDTQYF
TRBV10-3,CAIMEGGSVNTEAFF
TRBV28,CASSLSVGNIQYF
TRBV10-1,CASRGHLRTGLFTEAFF
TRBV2,CASSRGNYEQYF
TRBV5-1,CASSATPGQQETQYF
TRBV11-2,CASSHRALGEAFF
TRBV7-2,CASSFKGGGTAPLHF
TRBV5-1,CASSLAAGQTQETQYF
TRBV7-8,CASSLGREGDGYTF
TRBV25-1,CASSETRSSAQYF
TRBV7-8,CASSFGTENSPLHF
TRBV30,CAWSPQGAQKTYEQYF
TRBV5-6,CASSLALDSLNTGELFF
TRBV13,CASSLGSSYNSPLHF
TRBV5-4,CASSLVLGETQYF
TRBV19,CASSPGAGSNNYGYTF